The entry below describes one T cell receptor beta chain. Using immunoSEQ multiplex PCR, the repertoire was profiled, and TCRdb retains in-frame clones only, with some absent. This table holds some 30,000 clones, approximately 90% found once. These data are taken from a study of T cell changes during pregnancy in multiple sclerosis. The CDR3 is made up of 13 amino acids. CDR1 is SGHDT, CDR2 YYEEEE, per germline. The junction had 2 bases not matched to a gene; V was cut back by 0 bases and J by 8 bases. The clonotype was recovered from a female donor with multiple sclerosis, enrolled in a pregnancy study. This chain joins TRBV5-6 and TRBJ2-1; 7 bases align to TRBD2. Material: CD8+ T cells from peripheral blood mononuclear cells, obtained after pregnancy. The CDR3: CASSLAGGYEQFF. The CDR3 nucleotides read TGTGCCAGCAGCTTGGCCGGGGGGTATGAGCAGTTCTTC.